Each of the 12 T cell receptor beta chains below was sequenced from the same sample in a study of graft-versus-host responses after intestinal transplantation. Profiled with immunoSEQ multiplex PCR; TCRdb holds only in-frame clones, not every one. The table records around 40,000 clones, roughly four fifths of them present only once. The starting material was PBMCs, obtained approximately 1,000 days after transplant. The receptors originated from a human patient who received an intestinal transplant, so some T cells may come from the graft donor.

The genes are TRBV6-5 and TRBJ1-1, with D tentatively TRBD1 (6 bases). The V and J ends lost 6 bases and 3 bases respectively, with 17 bases between them. Per the germline V gene, CDR1 is MNHEY and CDR2 is SVGAGI. CDR3 length: 15 residues. The chain's CDR3 is CASRLQGLRDTEAFF. The CDR3 nucleotides are TGTGCCAGCAGGTTACAGGGACTCCGGGACACTGAAGCTTTCTTT.

V gene TRBV7-6 combines with J gene TRBJ2-5; 7 bases fit TRBD1. CDR3 length equals 14 residues. The germline V gene encodes CDR1 SGHVS and CDR2 FNYEAQ. The J segment lost 5 bases and the V segment lost 1 base, leaving 4 bases of the junction unmatched. DNA of the CDR3: TGTGCCAGCAGCTTAGTAGGGGGCGGGGAGACCCAGTACTTC. Amino acid sequence: CASSLVGGGETQYF.

This rearrangement joins TRBV7-2 to TRBJ2-1, with a weak D call TRBD2 (5 bases). The CDR3 is 15 residues long. Trimming removed 3 bases at V and 9 bases at J, with 18 bases between. Germline V gene lookup returns CDR1 SGHTA and CDR2 FQGNSA. The CDR3 coding sequence is TGTGCCAGCAGCTTGTCTATCAAAGAAAGCGGTGAGCAGTTCTTC. It yields the protein CASSLSIKESGEQFF.

V gene TRBV7-9 combines with J gene TRBJ2-7, with D unresolved. Deletions cut 4 bases from V and 5 bases from J, with 6 bases between. Germline-derived CDR1 and CDR2 are SEHNR and FQNEAQ (reference sequence). The CDR3 totals 11 residues. CDR3 in amino acids: CASSYGNEQYF. The CDR3, as DNA: TGTGCCAGCAGCTACGGAAACGAGCAGTACTTC.

On this clone: In the same sample, other DNA sequences code for this CDR3. This chain links TRBV2 with TRBJ2-7; possibly TRBD1 for D (6 bases). Per the germline V gene, CDR1 is SNHLY and CDR2 is FYNNEI. Trimming took 6 bases from V and 2 from J, leaving 8 bases between them. This CDR3 is built from 12 residues. In nucleotides, the CDR3 is TGTGCCAGCAGACAGGGAACCTACGAGCAGTACTTC. As protein: CASRQGTYEQYF.

This clone showed up just once. The chain has TRBV4-1 and TRBJ2-5, with TRBD2 matching over 12 bases. V was clipped by 0 bases and J by 2 bases; unmatched bases: 4. Germline lookup yields CDR1 MGHRA and CDR2 YSYEKL. CDR3 size: 17 residues. CDR3 DNA sequence: TGCGCCAGCAGCCAAGAGGGACTAGCGGGCCGTCAAGAGACCCAGTACTTC. Protein product: CASSQEGLAGRQETQYF.

V gene TRBV28 combines with J gene TRBJ2-5, with 13 bases that match TRBD2. V gave up 1 base and J gave up 0 bases; unmatched junction bases: 5. The germline CDR1 and CDR2 sequences are MDHEN and SYDVKM. The CDR3 has 18 amino acids. The DNA for the CDR3 is TGTGCCAGCAGTTTATCCGGGGGACTAGCGGGGTACCAAGAGACCCAGTACTTC. Protein product: CASSLSGGLAGYQETQYF.

The CDR3 coding sequence is TGTGCCAGCAGAAGTCGATCCGGGACAGTCGGCTACACCTTC. Translated, it gives CASRSRSGTVGYTF. This sequence joins TRBV6-6 and TRBJ1-2; 7 bases fit TRBD1. V shed 6 bases, J shed 8 bases, and the junction held 12 bases outside the gene matches. CDR3 length: 14 amino acids. CDR1 and CDR2 (germline): MNHNY, SVGAGI (reference sequence).

The J gene is TRBJ2-7, the V gene TRBV6-1; no reliable D call. This CDR3 contains 13 residues. The V and J ends lost 3 bases and 1 base respectively, with 7 bases between them. CDR1 and CDR2 (germline): MNHNS, SASEGT. The chain's CDR3 is CASSEDASYEQYF. CDR3 bases: TGTGCCAGCAGTGAGGACGCATCCTACGAGCAGTACTTC.

This chain joins TRBV9 and TRBJ1-6, with TRBD1 as a possible D gene (6 bases). Germline CDR1 is SGDLS and CDR2 is YYNGEE. The CDR3 loop spans 17 amino acids. V lost 0 bases and J 0 bases, leaving 10 bases between the germline ends. The CDR3 sequence is CASSVEGGSSYNSPLHF. Here the CDR3 DNA reads TGTGCCAGCAGCGTAGAGGGGGGGAGCTCCTATAATTCACCCCTCCACTTT.

The chain joins TRBV2 to TRBJ2-4, with a weak D call TRBD1 (6 bases). Per the germline V gene, CDR1 is SNHLY and CDR2 is FYNNEI. Trimming took off 9 bases at V and 7 bases at J, with 10 bases between the two ends. The CDR3 loop spans 11 amino acids. This CDR3 reads CASTQGNIQYF. CDR3 sequence (DNA): TGTGCCAGTACGCAGGGGAACATTCAGTACTTC.

V usage is TRBV28 and J usage is TRBJ2-5; D not resolved. CDR3 size: 13 residues. Trimming shortened V by 6 bases and J by 4 bases, and 12 bases separated the two germline ends. Germline CDR1 MDHEN, CDR2 SYDVKM. CDR3 nucleotides: TGTGCCAGCAGATTAGGACGGAGAGAGACCCAGTACTTC. Protein product: CASRLGRRETQYF.